These 22 T cell receptor beta chains were sequenced from one sample in a study of blood T cell repertoires in COVID-19. Assay: immunoSEQ multiplex PCR; the TCRdb copy retains only in-frame clones and omits some. The repertoire includes about 150,000 clones, about 90% of them detected once, and around 0.55% sits in the top ten. Sequenced sample: peripheral blood. The source of these receptors is a middle-aged man with acute or convalescent COVID-19.

V gene TRBV11-3 combines with J gene TRBJ2-1; D unclear. Germline CDR1 SGHNT, CDR2 YENEEA. With 0 bases removed from V and 7 bases from J, the gap between germline ends came to 10 bases. CDR3 length: 14 amino acids. The CDR3 coding sequence is TGTGCCAGCAGCTTAGACTCCACAGATAATGAGCAGTTCTTC. Translated, it gives CASSLDSTDNEQFF.

This sequence joins TRBV19 and TRBJ1-5; D perhaps matches TRBD1 (6 bases). From germline, CDR1 is LNHDA and CDR2 SQIVND (reference sequence). There are 16 residues in the CDR3. V gave up 2 bases and J gave up 4 bases, with 15 bases separating them. CDR3 nucleotide sequence: TGTGCCAGTAGTATAACGGGGGGCGCGGGAAATCAGCCCCAGCATTTT. This codes for CASSITGGAGNQPQHF.

J is TRBJ2-3 and V is TRBV28; D is possibly TRBD2 (7 bases). The CDR3 runs 13 residues. Trimming pared 6 bases from V and 5 bases from J, leaving 12 bases between. Germline V CDR1 and CDR2: MDHEN, SYDVKM. The CDR3 nucleotides are TGTGCCAGCAGGAAAGGGGGGGGAGATACGCAGTATTTT. As protein: CASRKGGGDTQYF. The complete variable domain, with remaining parts taken from reference TRBV28 and TRBJ2-3, reads DVKVTQSSRYLVKRTGEKVFLECVQDMDHENMFWYRQDPGLGLRLIYFSYDVKMKEKGDIPEGYSVSREKKERFSLILESASTNQTSMYLCASRKGGGDTQYFGPGTRLTVL.

The gene calls are TRBV27 and TRBJ2-5; 10 nucleotides agree with TRBD1. CDR1 is MNHEY, CDR2 SMNVEV, per germline (reference sequence). CDR3 size: 16 residues. Germline trimming cut 10 bases from V and 7 bases from J; bases unmatched to any gene: 18. CDR3 bases: TGTGCCACCGTAAAATGGGGACAGGGGTCCAACGTGACCCAGTACTTC. Its protein product is CATVKWGQGSNVTQYF.

This rearrangement joins TRBV6-2 or TRBV6-3 to TRBJ2-7; the match to TRBD2 covers 8 bases. From germline, CDR1 is MNHEY and CDR2 SVGEGT. This CDR3 spans 15 amino acids. With V trimmed by 5 bases and J by 0 bases, 6 bases remained unmatched. The CDR3 here is CASSSPGTSSYEQYV. The CDR3 DNA is TGTGCCAGCAGTAGCCCCGGGACTAGCTCCTACGAGCAGTACGTC.

The chain carries TRBV5-1 and TRBJ2-6, with 7 bases that match TRBD1. The CDR3 has 18 amino acids. With V trimmed by 3 bases and J by 0 bases, 9 bases remained unmatched. Germline CDR1 reads SGHRS; CDR2 reads YFSETQ. Here the CDR3 reads CASSSTQGLSSGANVLTF. CDR3 bases: TGCGCCAGCAGCTCCACACAGGGGCTCAGCTCTGGGGCCAACGTCCTGACTTTC.

J is TRBJ1-6 and V is TRBV4-2; D may be TRBD1 (5 bases). This CDR3 region has 16 residues. The V gene's germline CDR1 is LGHNA and CDR2 YNFKEQ. V gave up 3 bases and J gave up 7 bases, with 16 bases separating them. In DNA, the CDR3 is TGTGCCAGCAGCCATCAGGGTTCTGAAGTCAATTCACCCCTCCACTTT. Translation: CASSHQGSEVNSPLHF.

The chain is built from TRBV28 and TRBJ1-1, with D tentatively TRBD1 (5 bases). Germline-derived CDR1 and CDR2 are MDHEN and SYDVKM. The CDR3 is 13 amino acids. The V end lost 11 bases, the J end lost 0 bases, and 13 bases lay between the germline ends. The CDR3 sequence: CASKGLMNTEAFF. The CDR3 nucleotides read TGTGCCTCAAAGGGGTTGATGAACACTGAAGCTTTCTTT.

V gene TRBV27 combines with J gene TRBJ2-7, with D possibly being TRBD1 (6 bases). V was trimmed by 0 bases and J by 2 bases, leaving 8 bases between them. The germline V gene encodes CDR1 MNHEY and CDR2 SMNVEV (reference sequence). The CDR3 contains 14 residues. As DNA, the CDR3 is TGTGCCAGCAGTTTATCGGGACAACCCTACGAGCAGTACTTC. Its protein is CASSLSGQPYEQYF.

The genes are TRBV7-9 and TRBJ2-6, with TRBD2 as a possible D gene (5 bases). The germline V and J ends were trimmed by 5 bases and 4 bases, with 12 bases remaining between them. This CDR3 contains 15 residues. Germline CDR1 and CDR2: SEHNR and FQNEAQ (reference sequence). In DNA, the CDR3 is TGTGCCAGCAGCCCCGGACTGCCGGGGGCCAACGTCCTGACTTTC. Translation: CASSPGLPGANVLTF.

This chain links TRBV6-5 with TRBJ1-5; D is uncertain. The germline V gene has CDR1 MNHEY and CDR2 SVGAGI. CDR3 length: 15 residues. V was trimmed by 0 bases and J by 1 base, leaving 7 bases between them. CDR3 in DNA: TGTGCCAGCAGTTACTCGACGGGAAGCAATCAGCCCCAGCATTTT. It codes for CASSYSTGSNQPQHF.

This clone was seen only once. Other DNA sequences in this sample translate to the same CDR3. The V gene is TRBV28, the J gene TRBJ1-4; D gene ambiguous. There are 11 residues in the CDR3. CDR1 is MDHEN and CDR2 is SYDVKM in the germline V gene. The germline V and J ends were trimmed by 2 bases and 8 bases, with 3 bases remaining between them. This chain's CDR3 is CASSLREKLFF. In nucleotides, the CDR3 is TGTGCCAGCAGTTTACGGGAAAAACTGTTTTTT.

The V gene is TRBV4-2, the J gene TRBJ1-1, with TRBD1 as a possible D gene (6 bases). This CDR3 has 14 amino acids. Germline CDR1 reads LGHNA; CDR2 reads YNFKEQ. Trimming shortened V by 3 bases and J by 2 bases, and 10 bases separated the two germline ends. The DNA for the CDR3 is TGTGCCAGCAGCCAGACAGGCCTAAACACTGAAGCTTTCTTT. Amino acids: CASSQTGLNTEAFF.

V is TRBV7-3 and J is TRBJ2-7, with 8 bases matching TRBD2. Germline CDR1 reads SGHTA; CDR2 reads FQGTGA. The CDR3 has 13 amino acids. J lost 3 bases, V lost 5 bases, and 3 bases had no gene match. For the CDR3, the DNA is TGTGCCAGCAGCCTGGGACTAGACTACGAGCAGTACTTC. Encoded protein: CASSLGLDYEQYF.

This chain uses TRBV19 with TRBJ1-4; D is undetermined. With 3 bases removed from V and 0 bases from J, the gap between germline ends came to 14 bases. CDR1 and CDR2 (germline): LNHDA, SQIVND (reference sequence). This CDR3 comprises 17 residues. The CDR3 DNA follows: TGTGCCAGTAGTATCTTTTTGGGAGGCCCAACTAATGAAAAACTGTTTTTT. It codes for CASSIFLGGPTNEKLFF.

This chain links TRBV2 with TRBJ2-2, with TRBD1 matching over 7 bases. Trimming cost V 4 bases and J 3 bases; bases outside gene matches: 5. The CDR3 length is 15 residues. CDR1 and CDR2 (germline): SNHLY, FYNNEI. The CDR3 sequence is CASSVQGLYTGELFF. DNA for the CDR3: TGTGCCAGCAGTGTACAGGGGCTCTACACCGGGGAGCTGTTTTTT. The full variable domain, rest sourced from reference TRBV2 and TRBJ2-2, is EPEVTQTPSHQVTQMGQEVILRCVPISNHLYFYWYRQILGQKVEFLVSFYNNEISEKSEIFDDQFSVERPDGSNFTLKIRSTKLEDSAMYFCASSVQGLYTGELFFGEGSRLTVL.

The V call is TRBV5-4, the J call TRBJ1-4; maybe TRBD1 (6 bases). CDR3 length equals 15 residues. V was pared by 0 bases and J by 4 bases, with 10 bases between. Per germline, CDR1 SGHNT and CDR2 YYREEE (reference sequence). The CDR3 region is CASSLGTGNNEKLFF. The CDR3 DNA follows: TGTGCCAGCAGCTTGGGTACAGGGAATAATGAAAAACTGTTTTTT.

This CDR3 reads CASSYFSGVGSNQPQHF. CDR3 coding DNA: TGTGCCAGCAGTTACTTTTCCGGAGTTGGTAGCAATCAGCCCCAGCATTTT. This rearrangement joins TRBV6-2 or TRBV6-3 to TRBJ1-5, with D hard to call. Trimming took 1 base from V and 0 from J, leaving 13 bases between them. This CDR3 contains 17 residues. The V gene's germline CDR1 is MNHEY and CDR2 SVGEGT.

The CDR3 DNA is TGTGCCAGTAAACCGGGACAGGGTATCGAGCCCCAGCATTTT. Translating gives CASKPGQGIEPQHF. V gene TRBV19 combines with J gene TRBJ1-5; 9 bases match TRBD1. Looked up from germline, CDR1 is LNHDA and CDR2 is SQIVND (reference sequence). J lost 8 bases, V lost 7 bases, and 9 bases had no gene match. The CDR3 covers 14 residues.

V usage is TRBV6-6 and J usage is TRBJ1-3; 9 bases fit TRBD1. V trimming: 11 bases; J trimming: 2 bases; junction bases outside the gene matches: 10. Germline lookup yields CDR1 MNHNY and CDR2 SVGAGI (reference sequence). The CDR3 has 15 residues. DNA for the CDR3: TGTGCCTCGGTGGGGCGGGACAGGGCTGGAAACACCATATATTTT. Translating it yields CASVGRDRAGNTIYF.

The chain combines TRBV28 with TRBJ1-1, with 8 nucleotides matching TRBD1. The CDR3 spans 14 residues. The germline CDR1 and CDR2 sequences are MDHEN and SYDVKM. Trimming removed 5 bases from V and 8 bases from J; junction bases left unmatched: 10. Written as DNA, the CDR3 is TGTGCCAGCAGTCGAACAGGGGGGGTAGAGGAAGCTTTCTTT. Translated: CASSRTGGVEEAFF. Based on the CDR3 plus reference TRBV28 and TRBJ1-1, the full variable domain is DVKVTQSSRYLVKRTGEKVFLECVQDMDHENMFWYRQDPGLGLRLIYFSYDVKMKEKGDIPEGYSVSREKKERFSLILESASTNQTSMYLCASSRTGGVEEAFFGQGTRLTVV.

The chain has TRBV7-2 and TRBJ1-2, with D perhaps matching TRBD1 (6 bases). This CDR3 has 14 residues. Trimming took 3 bases from V and 4 from J, leaving 12 bases between them. Germline assignment: CDR1 SGHTA and CDR2 FQGNSA. Here the CDR3 DNA reads TGTGCCAGCAGCTTCTCAGGGGCAGGCTATGGCTACACCTTC. Its translation is CASSFSGAGYGYTF.